This T cell receptor (beta chain) came from a study of blood T cell repertoires in COVID-19 (dated by TCRdb to about 2020). General notes on the study: Collaborator samples came from the United States, Italy and Spain and covered acute and convalescent phases of COVID-19. Sample metadata almost always included a de-identified subject ID, COVID-19 status, age in years and sex. The dataset comprised deeply sampled blood TCRbeta repertoires from subjects exposed to, actively infected with, or recovered from COVID-19. The prospective study material was composed of cDNA or gDNA derived from T cells, B-cell-depleted T cells, or PBMCs. Where HLA class I and class II types were available, the types were taken from metadata supplied by the sample provider, not from assay-based typing. The samples were drawn from two sources: the first 160 participants of the ongoing ImmuneRACE study, and 1,000 to 1,500 subjects contributed by 6 global collaborators. The repertoires were released in a freely available public database meant as a resource for research on the immune response to SARS-CoV-2. General findings and caveats noted by the study authors: The amount of clinical and demographic metadata varied by source and participant and was provided uncurated.

Whole blood was collected in K2EDTA tubes by collaborating institutions according to the institutions' own protocols. For TCRbeta analysis, collaborators shipped samples in one of three forms: frozen whole blood, isolated PBMCs, or DNA extracted from either of those sample types. The germline ends are 18 bases apart after V is trimmed by 7 bases and J by 5 bases. CDR1 is given as LNHDA and CDR2 as SQIVND, both from the germline V gene (reference sequence). From the cysteine up to the phenylalanine, the CDR3 has a length of 15 residues. The retained sequence is limited to the CDR3, 45 bases, with the frame set at the first base. The immunoSEQ Assay, a bias-controlled multiplex PCR, was used to amplify TCRbeta CDR3 regions from genomic DNA. As for how the authors treated the data: Within the assay, amplification of reference gene primers was used to estimate how many nucleated cells each sample contained. Sequence reads were collapsed and filtered to measure the absolute abundance of every unique TCRbeta CDR3 rearrangement. Productive Simpson clonality was computed per sample as the square root of Simpson's diversity index over productive rearrangements. In TCRdb, the immuneACCESS table is reduced to in-frame sequences with V and J assigned. These tables do not hold every clone; where another copy was compared, an unresolved V gene accounts for under half, and the others remain unexplained. The V and J calls and clone size are taken from that table; D and trimming were inferred from the DNA. The table for this sample lists some 190,000 clones; 76% of them were counted only once. Around 8.9% of the sample goes to the ten largest clones.

Comment on this clone: Its antigen target is currently unknown. The input lacks base qualities; no much larger clone sits a single base away.

The sequence was obtained from a woman aged 45-65 years with active or convalescent COVID-19. The chain joins TRBV19 to TRBJ1-5; the D gene is perhaps TRBD1, on 6 matching bases. Source material: peripheral blood. CDR3 loop: CASKLTPWTDQPQHF. The base sequence is TGTGCCAGTAAGCTTACTCCTTGGACAGATCAGCCCCAGCATTTT.